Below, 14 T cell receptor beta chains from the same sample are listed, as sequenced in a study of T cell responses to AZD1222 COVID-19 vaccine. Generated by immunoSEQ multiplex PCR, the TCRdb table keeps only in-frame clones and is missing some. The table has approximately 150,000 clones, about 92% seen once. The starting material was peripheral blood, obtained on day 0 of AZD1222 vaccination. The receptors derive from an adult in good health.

CDR3: CASSPWTGQGRIEQYF. CDR3 in DNA: TGTGCCAGCTCACCATGGACAGGACAGGGGAGAATCGAGCAGTACTTC. The chain is built from TRBV18 and TRBJ2-7, with 9 bases that match TRBD1. The CDR3 loop spans 16 amino acids. Germline V gene lookup returns CDR1 KGHSH and CDR2 LQKENI. The junction had 11 bases not matched to a gene; V was cut back by 2 bases and J by 6 bases.

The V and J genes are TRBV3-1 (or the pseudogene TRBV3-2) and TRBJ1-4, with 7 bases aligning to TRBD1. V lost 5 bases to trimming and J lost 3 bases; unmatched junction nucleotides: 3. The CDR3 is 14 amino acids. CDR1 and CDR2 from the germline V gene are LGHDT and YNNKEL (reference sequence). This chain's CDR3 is CASSRGRANEKLFF. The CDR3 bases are TGTGCCAGCAGCAGGGGGCGGGCTAATGAAAAACTGTTTTTT.

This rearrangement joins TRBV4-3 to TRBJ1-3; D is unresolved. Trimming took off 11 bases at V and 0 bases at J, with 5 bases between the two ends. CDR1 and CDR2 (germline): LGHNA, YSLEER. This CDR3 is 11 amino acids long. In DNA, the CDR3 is TGCGCCTCAAACTCTGGAAACACCATATATTTT. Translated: CASNSGNTIYF.

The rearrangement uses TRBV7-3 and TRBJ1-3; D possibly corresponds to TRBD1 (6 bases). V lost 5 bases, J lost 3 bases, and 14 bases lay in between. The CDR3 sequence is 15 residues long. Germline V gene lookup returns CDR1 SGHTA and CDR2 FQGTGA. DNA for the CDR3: TGTGCCAGCAGCCCACAGGGTTCTAATGGAAACACCATATATTTT. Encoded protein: CASSPQGSNGNTIYF.

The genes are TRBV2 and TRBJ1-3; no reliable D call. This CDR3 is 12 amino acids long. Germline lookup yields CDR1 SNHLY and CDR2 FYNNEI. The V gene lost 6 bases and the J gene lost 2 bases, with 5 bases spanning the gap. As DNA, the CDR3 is TGTGCCAGCAGGGACCCTGGAAACACCATATATTTT. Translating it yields CASRDPGNTIYF. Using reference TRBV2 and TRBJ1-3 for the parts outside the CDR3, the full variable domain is EPEVTQTPSHQVTQMGQEVILRCVPISNHLYFYWYRQILGQKVEFLVSFYNNEISEKSEIFDDQFSVERPDGSNFTLKIRSTKLEDSAMYFCASRDPGNTIYFGEGSWLTVV.

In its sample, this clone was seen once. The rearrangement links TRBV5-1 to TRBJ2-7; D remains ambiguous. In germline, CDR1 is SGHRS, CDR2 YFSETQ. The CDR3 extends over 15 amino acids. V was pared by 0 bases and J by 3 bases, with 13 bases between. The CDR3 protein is CASSLEFHSFYEQYF. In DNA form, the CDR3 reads TGCGCCAGCAGCTTGGAGTTCCACTCCTTCTACGAGCAGTACTTC.

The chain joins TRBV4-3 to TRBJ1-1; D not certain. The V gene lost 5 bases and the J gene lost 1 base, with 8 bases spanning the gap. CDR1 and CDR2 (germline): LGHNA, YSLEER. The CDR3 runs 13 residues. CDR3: CASSWGGNTEAFF. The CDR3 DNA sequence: TGCGCCAGCAGCTGGGGAGGGAACACTGAAGCTTTCTTT.

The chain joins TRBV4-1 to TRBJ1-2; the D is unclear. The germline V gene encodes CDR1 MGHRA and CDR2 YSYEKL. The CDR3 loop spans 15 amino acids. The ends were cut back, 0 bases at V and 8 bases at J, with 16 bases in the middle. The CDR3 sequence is CASSQDPVPGGGYTF. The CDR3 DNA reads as TGCGCCAGCAGCCAAGATCCGGTCCCGGGCGGGGGCTACACCTTC.

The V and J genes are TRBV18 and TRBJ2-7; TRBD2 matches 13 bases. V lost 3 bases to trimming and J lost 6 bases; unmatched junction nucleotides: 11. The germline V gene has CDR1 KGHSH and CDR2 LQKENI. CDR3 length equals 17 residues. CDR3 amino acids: CASSPGTSGAGLSEQYF. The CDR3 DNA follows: TGTGCCAGCTCACCGGGGACTAGCGGGGCAGGACTCTCCGAGCAGTACTTC.

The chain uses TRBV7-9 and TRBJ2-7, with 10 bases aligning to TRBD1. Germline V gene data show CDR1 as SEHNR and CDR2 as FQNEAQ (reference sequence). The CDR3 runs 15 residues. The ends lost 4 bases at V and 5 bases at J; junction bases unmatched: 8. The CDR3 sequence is CASSSTRTGGNEQYF. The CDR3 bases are TGTGCCAGCAGCTCTACTCGGACAGGGGGTAACGAGCAGTACTTC.

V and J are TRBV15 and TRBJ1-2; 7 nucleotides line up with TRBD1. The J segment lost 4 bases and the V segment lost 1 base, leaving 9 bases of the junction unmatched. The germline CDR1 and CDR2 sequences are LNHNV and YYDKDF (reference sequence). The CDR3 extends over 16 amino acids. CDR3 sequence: CATSRGPNRGGYGYTF. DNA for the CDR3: TGTGCCACCAGCAGAGGACCTAACAGGGGCGGCTATGGCTACACCTTC.

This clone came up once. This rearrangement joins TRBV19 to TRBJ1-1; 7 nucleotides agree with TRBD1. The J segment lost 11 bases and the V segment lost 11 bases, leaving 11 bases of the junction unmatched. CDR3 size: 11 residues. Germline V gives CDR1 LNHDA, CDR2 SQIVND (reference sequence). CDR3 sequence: CAAGGWVAAFF. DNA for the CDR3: TGTGCCGCAGGGGGGTGGGTGGCGGCTTTCTTT.

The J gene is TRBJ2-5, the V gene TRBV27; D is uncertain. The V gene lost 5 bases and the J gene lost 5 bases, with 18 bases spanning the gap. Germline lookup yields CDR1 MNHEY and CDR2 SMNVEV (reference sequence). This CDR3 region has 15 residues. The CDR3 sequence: CASSDLNRPTETQYF. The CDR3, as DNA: TGTGCCAGCAGTGATTTAAACCGTCCAACGGAGACCCAGTACTTC.

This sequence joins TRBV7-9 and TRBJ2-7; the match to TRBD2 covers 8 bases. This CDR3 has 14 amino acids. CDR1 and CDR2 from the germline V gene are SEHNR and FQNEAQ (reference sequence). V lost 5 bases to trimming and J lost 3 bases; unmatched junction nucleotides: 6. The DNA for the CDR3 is TGTGCCAGCAGCCCGAGCGGGGGCGGCTACGAGCAGTACTTC. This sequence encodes CASSPSGGGYEQYF.